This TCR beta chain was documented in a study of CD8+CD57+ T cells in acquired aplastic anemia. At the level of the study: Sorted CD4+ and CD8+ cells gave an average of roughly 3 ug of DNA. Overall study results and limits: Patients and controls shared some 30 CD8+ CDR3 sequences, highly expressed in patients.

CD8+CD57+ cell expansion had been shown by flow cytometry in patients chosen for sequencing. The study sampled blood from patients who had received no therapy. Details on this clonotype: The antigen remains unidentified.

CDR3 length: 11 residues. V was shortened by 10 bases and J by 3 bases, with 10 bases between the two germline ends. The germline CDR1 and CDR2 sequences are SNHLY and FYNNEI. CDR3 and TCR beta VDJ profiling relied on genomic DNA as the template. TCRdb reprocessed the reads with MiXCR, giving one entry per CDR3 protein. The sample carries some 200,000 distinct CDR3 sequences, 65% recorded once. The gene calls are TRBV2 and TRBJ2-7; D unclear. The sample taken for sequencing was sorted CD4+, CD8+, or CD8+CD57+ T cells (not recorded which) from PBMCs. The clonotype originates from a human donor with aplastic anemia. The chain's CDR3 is CATAIYYEQYF. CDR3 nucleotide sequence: TGTGCCACCGCTATCTACTACGAGCAGTACTTC.